The TCR beta chain under discussion was sequenced for a study of spatial heterogeneity in lung cancer. The J segment lost 2 bases and the V segment lost 0 bases, leaving 0 bases of the junction unmatched. Germline assignment: CDR1 MNHEY and CDR2 SVGAGI. This CDR3 comprises 15 residues. This clonotype came up a few times. Individually, TCR cDNA molecules were each labelled with a unique molecular identifier. In TCRdb, the 5' RACE reads were re-called with MiXCR into one record per CDR3 protein. The top ten clones hold approximately 35% of a sample with more than 10,000 distinct CDR3 sequences, roughly 15% of them seen once. Time point: sample taken at primary tumor resection. Sequencing was performed on whole RNA extracted from tumor and nontumor lung tissue, or from frozen PBMC, and the material was left unsorted.

The source is a male donor with early-stage non-small cell lung cancer. This material consisted of PBMCs, taken at surgery. This chain links TRBV6-5 with TRBJ2-7, with 11 bases lining up with TRBD1. The CDR3 bases are TGTGCCAGCAGTTACTCGGGACAGGGGGCCTACGAGCAGTACTTC. Protein sequence: CASSYSGQGAYEQYF.